The present entry profiles one T cell receptor beta chain with its context. Its specificity is not known. At one end the junction does not follow the germline gene, possibly because of a read error. The data stem from a study of CD8+CD57+ T cells in acquired aplastic anemia. Study in general: DNA per sorted CD4+ or CD8+ sample ranged about 0.17 to 30 ug, averaging approximately 3.1 ug. Study findings and constraints: Patients and controls had in common twenty-nine CD8+ CDR3 sequences.

CDR3 and TCR beta VDJ profiling relied on a genomic DNA template. One entry per CDR3 protein, called by TCRdb with MiXCR from the reads. The table records around 230,000 distinct CDR3 sequences, roughly 57% of them present only once. The CDR3 is 16 amino acids. From germline, CDR1 is SGHRS and CDR2 YFSETQ. The gene calls are TRBV5-1 and TRBJ2-7; 8 nucleotides line up with TRBD2. Sequencing was performed on sorted CD4+, CD8+, or CD8+CD57+ T cells (not recorded which) from PBMCs. This receptor was identified in a human donor in good health. Here the CDR3 reads CASSLVGSGASYKQYF. CDR3 nucleotides: TGCGCCAGCAGCTTGGTTGGTAGCGGGGCCTCCTACAAGCAGTACTTC.